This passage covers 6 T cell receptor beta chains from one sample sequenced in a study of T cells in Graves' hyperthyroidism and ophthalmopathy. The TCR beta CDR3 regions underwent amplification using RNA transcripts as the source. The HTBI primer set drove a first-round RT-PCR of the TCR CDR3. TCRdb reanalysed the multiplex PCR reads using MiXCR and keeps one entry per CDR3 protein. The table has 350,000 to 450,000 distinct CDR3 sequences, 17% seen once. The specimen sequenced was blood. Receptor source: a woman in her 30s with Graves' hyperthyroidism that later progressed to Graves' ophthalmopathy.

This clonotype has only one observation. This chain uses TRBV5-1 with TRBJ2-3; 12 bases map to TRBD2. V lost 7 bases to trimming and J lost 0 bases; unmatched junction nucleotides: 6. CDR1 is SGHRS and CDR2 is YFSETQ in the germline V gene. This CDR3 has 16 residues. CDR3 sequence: CASCKLAGGSTDTQYF. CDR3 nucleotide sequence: TGCGCCAGCTGTAAACTAGCGGGAGGAAGCACAGATACGCAGTATTTT.

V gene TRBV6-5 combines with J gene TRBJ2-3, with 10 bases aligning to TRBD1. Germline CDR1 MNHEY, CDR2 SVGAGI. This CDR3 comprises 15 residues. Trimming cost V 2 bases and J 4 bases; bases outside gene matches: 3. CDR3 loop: CASSYGTGVSDTQYF. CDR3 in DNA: TGTGCCAGCAGTTACGGGACAGGGGTTTCAGATACGCAGTATTTT.

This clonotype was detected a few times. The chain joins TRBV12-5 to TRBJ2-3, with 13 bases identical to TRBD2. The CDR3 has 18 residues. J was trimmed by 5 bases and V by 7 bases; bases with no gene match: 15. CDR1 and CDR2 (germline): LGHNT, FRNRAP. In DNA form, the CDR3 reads TGTGCTAGTGCCCCAACTAGCGGGGGGGCGGTATTCAGAGATACGCAGTATTTT. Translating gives CASAPTSGGAVFRDTQYF.

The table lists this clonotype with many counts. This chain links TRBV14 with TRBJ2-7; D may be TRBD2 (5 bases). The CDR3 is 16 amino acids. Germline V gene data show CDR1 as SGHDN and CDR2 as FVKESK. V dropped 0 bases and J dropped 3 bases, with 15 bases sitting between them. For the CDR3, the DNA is TGTGCCAGCAGCCAAGAGTCGATAGCGCCGATCTACGAGCAGTACTTC. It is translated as CASSQESIAPIYEQYF.

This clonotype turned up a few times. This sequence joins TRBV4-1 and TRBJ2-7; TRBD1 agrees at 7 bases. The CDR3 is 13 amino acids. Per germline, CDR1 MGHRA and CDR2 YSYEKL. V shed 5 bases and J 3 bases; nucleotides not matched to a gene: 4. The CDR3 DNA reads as TGCGCCAGCAGCATGGGACAGCGCTACGAGCAGTACTTC. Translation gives CASSMGQRYEQYF.

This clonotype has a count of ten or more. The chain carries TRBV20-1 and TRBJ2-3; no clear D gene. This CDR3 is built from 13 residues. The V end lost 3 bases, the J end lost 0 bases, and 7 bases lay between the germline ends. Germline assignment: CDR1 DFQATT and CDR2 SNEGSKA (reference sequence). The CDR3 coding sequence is TGCAGTGCTAGGGAAGTAAGCACAGATACGCAGTATTTT. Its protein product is CSAREVSTDTQYF.